This TCR beta chain was documented in a study of cytomegalovirus exposure and HLA in healthy donors (dated by TCRdb to about 2017). Concerning the study at large: In an earlier analysis of 587 of the donors, approximately 260 Gb of sequence data and 90 million to 130 million unique TCR beta sequences from 150 million to 200 million T cells were reported. The study used immunosequencing to profile the T cell repertoires of several hundred subjects and linked those repertoires to cytomegalovirus serostatus. An early release that covered 640 HLA-typed donors contained 300 to 350 gigabases of sequencing data and tens of millions of unique TCR sequences. A later analysis re-examined previously published TCR beta repertoires from about 700 donors and added high-resolution HLA genotyping to investigate patterns of TCR occurrence. The number of typed donors differed by locus: about 620-640 for A, B, C, DRB1 and DQB1; about 520 for DQA1; roughly 600 for DPA1; and 400 to 480 for DPB1. Across around 400 genotyped donors of the cohort, an average of about 250,000 unique TCR beta nucleotide sequences per donor were sequenced, and roughly a sixth of those sequences were non-productive. Four to six DR-DQ haplotypes were handled as single units for association and clustering, since linkage in the cohort was strong. In an earlier analysis of 550 to 700 of the donors, high-throughput TCR beta sequencing was used to judge whether each TCR beta V gene segment behaved as functional or pseudogenic. Of the 300 to 500 genotyped donors, 65% to 90% were placed in the genetic ancestry cluster associated with self-reported Caucasian donors. The study combined high-throughput TCR immunosequencing, statistical association of individual TCRs with disease status, and machine learning to predict cytomegalovirus infection status. A separate validation cohort of 90 to 150 different subjects was used in addition to the 666-subject first cohort. HLA typing covered class I and class II loci at four-digit resolution. A later genetic analysis used genome-wide SNP genotypes for about three fifths of the 666 donors, treating that subset as a discovery cohort. Alongside the repertoire data, information on donor age, sex, ethnicity and CMV serostatus was compiled. Every discovery cohort repertoire had been produced on one sequencing platform. Rather than drawing on any new phenotypic data, the later analysis identified candidate immune exposures from TCR beta sequences and the way those sequences occurred across donors. The aim of the study was to test whether cataloging public T cell receptors could identify signatures of past pathogen exposure.

Libraries were built with the immunoSEQ multiplex PCR assay. The multiplex PCR relied on a mix of 60 forward primers for TCR Vbeta segments and 13 reverse primers for TCR Jbeta segments. The CDR3 region of rearranged TCR beta genes was amplified from genomic DNA by a multiplex PCR assay. Amplified TCR beta libraries were sequenced as 87-base-pair reads on the Illumina HiSeq System. The paper's data handling went like this. A later analysis counted approximately 74 million unique TCR beta chains across the 666 repertoires, and 10 million to 12 million of these chains were shared by at least two donors. To remove PCR and sequencing errors, raw reads were error-corrected and collapsed into unique sequences using a nearest-neighbor algorithm that merged closely related sequences. CDR3 sequences were aligned to IMGT reference sequences to assign V, D and J gene segments. Each retained sequence needed at least a six-nucleotide match to both a V gene segment and a J gene segment. A rearrangement was called productive if the CDR3 had no stop codons and remained in frame with V and J, and every other rearrangement was called non-productive. Following IMGT convention, CDR3 was defined as the stretch from the second conserved V-encoded cysteine up to the conserved J-encoded phenylalanine. The earlier analysis of about 500 of the donors excluded sequences that lacked an unambiguous match to a single V gene segment. In an earlier analysis of some 590 of the donors, a V segment was called functional when productive rearrangements were above 56.7%, and segregating when the standard deviation between donors exceeded 5%. A statistical classification framework was built for diagnosing cytomegalovirus status from the catalog of TCR beta chain sequences. In a later analysis, V and J genes were assigned by comparing TCR nucleotide sequences against IMGT/GENE-DB human TR gene sequences. Using the TCRdist pipeline, a later analysis assigned CDR3 sequences along with most-parsimonious VDJ recombination scenarios. In a later analysis, each TCR beta chain was defined by its CDR3 amino acid sequence together with its V-gene family, and reads lacking a unique V-gene family were excluded. A later analysis removed several hundred highly shared, low-generation-probability nucleotide sequences to deal with suspected cross-contamination and a sequencing artifact. A later analysis calculated a clonal expansion index for each public chain from normalized within-repertoire ranks of inferred template counts. A later analysis computed generation probabilities with a VDJ recombination model fitted to out-of-frame rearrangements, and checked the results against IGoR. In a later analysis, TCR-TCR, TCR-HLA and TCR-CMV co-occurrence was scored with hypergeometric tests, and a repertoire-size bias correction was applied to TCR pairs. False discovery rates were estimated in a later analysis by permuting HLA or CMV assignments 20 times. A later analysis grouped co-occurring TCRs with DBSCAN, adding TCRdist sequence similarity when clustering within HLA-allele-positive subsets. Repertoires with fewer than 30,000 or more than 120,000 public chains, plus five repertoires with anomalous nucleotide sharing, were excluded from co-occurrence clustering. As stored in TCRdb, this immuneACCESS dataset retains in-frame rearrangements with V and J assigned. A fraction of the clones does not appear; measured against another copy, unresolved V genes explain less than half of the discrepancy, and the remainder lacks a known reason. V, J and clone size were drawn from that table, and D and trimming were deduced from the DNA. Within this sample are tens of thousands of clones, with about 70% of them counted one time only. The top ten hold 9.5% to 13% of the sample.

On this clone itself: Its recognized antigen is unknown. One junction end disagrees with the germline gene, perhaps due to a read error.

Overall study results and their limits: Because HLA typing was unavailable for some donors at each locus, only the typed subset was used in association tests. According to a later genetic analysis, donors in an Asian-associated ancestry cluster had fewer N-insertions in productive TCRs than the approximately 650-donor mean. Three of the identified cytomegalovirus-associated TCR beta chains were confirmed in vitro to be specific for cytomegalovirus antigens. The study listed 150 to 200 TCR beta chains as associated with cytomegalovirus. Immune exposure information for the cohort was limited to CMV serostatus. Because counts were too low, about 17 rarely observed V segments, including chromosome 9 orphons, were excluded from the earlier analysis of roughly 580 of the donors. Assigning TCR associations to individual alleles was difficult when HLA alleles, especially DR and DQ, strongly co-occurred. A cluster of highly shared sequence variants was judged likely to represent a technical artifact of the sequencing pipeline. The classifier was reported to diagnose cytomegalovirus status with high specificity and sensitivity in both the original cohort and the validation cohort. It was suggested by the authors that the approach could potentially be generalized to other disease states and immunological phenotypes. In a later analysis, the rate of TCR association differed among HLA loci, with DRB1 alleles having the most associated TCRs and HLA-C alleles having the fewest. In a later analysis, HLA-associated TCR beta chains showed more clonal expansion and lower generation probabilities than non-associated chains that were equally common. Specific HLA alleles were associated with roughly 16,000 TCR beta sequences at a false discovery rate of 0.05 in a later analysis. The presence/absence analyses assumed that sequencing depth was roughly uniform across donors, and that assumption may not be true. Most TCR sequences were seen in very few donors, while some public TCRs were found in many individuals. In a later analysis, several top co-occurrence clusters were reported to appear linked to parvovirus B19, influenza, CMV and Epstein-Barr virus. Broadly in line with IMGT annotations, most TCR beta V segments showed up in productive rearrangements about 87% or about 30% of the time in an earlier analysis of about 500 of the donors. Only TCR beta chains were sequenced in this cohort, and the absence of alpha or paired-chain data limited detectable features. A later genetic analysis associated a missense DCLRE1C variant with V-gene and J-gene trimming of TCR beta chains, and an independent cohort replicated the association. A further reported finding was that TCR beta sequences accurately predicted the HLA-A and HLA-B alleles for most subjects in the first cohort. A later analysis found that most CMV-associated TCR beta chains appeared HLA-restricted, with HLA associations seemingly driven largely by CMV exposure. Correlated functional status among segregating V segments might be attributable to linkage disequilibrium, but an unknown experimental factor could not be ruled out.

The cohort comprised several hundred healthy bone marrow donors. Cohort members were all nominally healthy when sampled, although unrecorded immune exposures were likely present. The donor was CMV seronegative and was included in the group of a few hundred seronegative cohort members. A peripheral blood sample was collected from each donor, and TCR beta sequencing was performed on peripheral blood mononuclear cells. The Qiagen DNeasy Blood Extraction Kit was used to extract genomic DNA from the blood cell samples. Specimen: PBMCs. The clonotype was recovered from a woman under 40 in good health and CMV-seronegative.

The bases read TGTGCCAGCAGGGCGGCGGCGGTGGTTTCATCGTGGATCTTC. It specifies CASRAAAVVSSWIF. This chain joins TRBV25-1 to TRBJ2-1; the D gene identity is not certain. The germline V gene yields MGHDK for CDR1 and SYGVNS for CDR2. Including cysteine and phenylalanine, the CDR3 has 14 amino acids. This entry keeps only the CDR3 DNA: 42 bases, framed from base 1.